This entry lists 10 T cell receptor beta chains sequenced from one sample in a study of graft-versus-host responses after intestinal transplantation. Sequencing was performed with immunoSEQ multiplex PCR; in TCRdb, only in-frame clones are kept and a portion is missing. The sample shows roughly 27,000 clones, approximately 87% of them seen only once. The specimen comprised PBMCs, sampled approximately 28 days after intestinal transplant. The receptor source for this set is a human patient who received an intestinal transplant, so some T cells may come from the graft donor.

This sequence joins TRBV5-5 and TRBJ2-7, with 7 positions matching TRBD2. This CDR3 comprises 14 residues. Germline V CDR1 and CDR2: SGHKS, YYEKEE (reference sequence). J gave up 3 bases and V 0 bases, and 3 bases lay outside the gene matches. The CDR3: CASSLVGGNYEQYF. CDR3 sequence (DNA): TGTGCCAGCAGCTTGGTGGGAGGGAACTACGAGCAGTACTTC.

V is TRBV7-2 and J is TRBJ1-5; tentative D call: TRBD1 (5 bases). The CDR3 totals 15 residues. The germline V and J ends were trimmed by 3 bases and 0 bases, with 9 bases remaining between them. Per germline, CDR1 SGHTA and CDR2 FQGNSA. CDR3 loop: CASSFTGLSNQPQHF. As DNA, the CDR3 is TGTGCCAGCAGCTTTACAGGACTTAGCAATCAGCCCCAGCATTTT.

This chain joins TRBV25-1 and TRBJ1-1; the D gene is possibly TRBD1 (6 bases). V was pared by 6 bases and J by 4 bases, with 12 bases between. The CDR3 loop spans 13 amino acids. Germline assignment: CDR1 MGHDK and CDR2 SYGVNS. The CDR3 protein is CASRPGHGTEAFF. The DNA for the CDR3 is TGTGCCAGCAGACCGGGACACGGCACTGAAGCTTTCTTT.

The chain employs TRBV4-1 and TRBJ2-7, with 13 bases matching TRBD2. The CDR3 is 16 amino acids. The V gene end was trimmed by 0 bases and the J gene end by 2 bases; junction bases not matched to a gene: 1. In germline, CDR1 is MGHRA, CDR2 YSYEKL. In DNA, the CDR3 is TGCGCCAGCAGCCAAGAGGGGACTAGCGGGGCCTACGAGCAGTACTTC. Its translation: CASSQEGTSGAYEQYF.

V gene TRBV5-1 combines with J gene TRBJ2-6; D is perhaps TRBD2 (5 bases). V was trimmed by 4 bases and J by 0 bases, leaving 11 bases between them. The germline CDR1 and CDR2 sequences are SGHRS and YFSETQ. The CDR3 has 16 amino acids. CDR3 sequence (DNA): TGCGCCAGCAGCAAAACTAGTATCTCTGGGGCCAACGTCCTGACTTTC. Its translation is CASSKTSISGANVLTF.

This clone has a single count. V usage is TRBV18 and J usage is TRBJ2-5; D gene unclear. Germline CDR1 KGHSH, CDR2 LQKENI. This CDR3 comprises 14 residues. Trimming removed 2 bases from V and 5 bases from J, with 12 bases in between. CDR3 sequence reads: CASSPNFGSETQYF. CDR3 nucleotides: TGTGCCAGCTCACCAAATTTTGGGTCGGAGACCCAGTACTTC.

The chain employs TRBV6-4 and TRBJ2-5; TRBD2 matches 7 bases. The assigned J gene may be wrong: the sequence end matches TRBJ2-7 better. The CDR3 has 14 amino acids. The germline CDR1 and CDR2 sequences are MRHNA and SNTAGT. The CDR3 DNA reads as TGTGCCAGCAGTCTGGGGGGGAGCTCCTACGAGCAGTACTTC. It specifies CASSLGGSSYEQYF.

The table lists this clone with a few counts. The chain uses TRBV10-2 and TRBJ2-7, with D possibly being TRBD1 (5 bases). Trimming removed 3 bases at V and 2 bases at J, with 14 bases between. The CDR3 is 15 residues long. Germline V lookup: CDR1 WSHSY, CDR2 SAAADI. As DNA, the CDR3 is TGCGCCAGCAGTGAACGGCAGGGTCGGACCTACGAGCAGTACTTC. It is translated as CASSERQGRTYEQYF.

V usage is TRBV5-1 and J usage is TRBJ2-7; 11 bases are shared with TRBD1. The CDR3 is made up of 15 amino acids. V gave up 4 bases and J gave up 5 bases; unmatched junction bases: 8. Germline CDR1 and CDR2: SGHRS and YFSETQ. In DNA, the CDR3 is TGCGCCAGCAGCGATGTGGGACAGGGGGTCAACGAGCAGTACTTC. It translates to CASSDVGQGVNEQYF. The whole variable domain, filled in from reference TRBV5-1 and TRBJ2-7, reads KAGVTQTPRYLIKTRGQQVTLSCSPISGHRSVSWYQQTPGQGLQFLFEYFSETQRNKGNFPGRFSGRQFSNSRSEMNVSTLELGDSALYLCASSDVGQGVNEQYFGPGTRLTVT.

The V call is TRBV7-3, the J call TRBJ2-3; no clear D gene. V was pared by 1 base and J by 5 bases, with 7 bases between. The V gene's germline CDR1 is SGHTA and CDR2 FQGTGA. The CDR3 has 13 residues. The CDR3 sequence is CASSLMKGDTQYF. In nucleotides, the CDR3 is TGTGCCAGCAGCTTAATGAAAGGAGATACGCAGTATTTT.